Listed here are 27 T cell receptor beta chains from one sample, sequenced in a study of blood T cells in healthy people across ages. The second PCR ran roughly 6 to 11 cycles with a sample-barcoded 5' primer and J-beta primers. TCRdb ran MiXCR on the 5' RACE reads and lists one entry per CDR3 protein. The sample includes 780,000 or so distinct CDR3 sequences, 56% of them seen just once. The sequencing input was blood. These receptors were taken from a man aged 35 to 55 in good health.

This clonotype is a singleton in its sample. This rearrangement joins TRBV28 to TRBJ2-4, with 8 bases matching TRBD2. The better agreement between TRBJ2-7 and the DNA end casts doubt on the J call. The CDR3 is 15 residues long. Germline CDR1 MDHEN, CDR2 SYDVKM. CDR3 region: CASSSPAGDRHEQYF. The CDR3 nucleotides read TGTGCCAGCAGTTCGCCAGCGGGGGATCGTCACGAGCAGTACTTC.

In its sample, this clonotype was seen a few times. The CDR3 protein is CSARAPRTGIDTEAFF. In DNA, the CDR3 is TGCAGTGCTAGAGCCCCGAGGACAGGTATCGACACTGAAGCTTTCTTT. The V and J genes are TRBV20-1 and TRBJ1-1; 7 positions match TRBD1. The germline CDR1 and CDR2 sequences are DFQATT and SNEGSKA (reference sequence). CDR3 length equals 16 residues. V dropped 1 base and J dropped 3; count of bases not matched to a gene: 11.

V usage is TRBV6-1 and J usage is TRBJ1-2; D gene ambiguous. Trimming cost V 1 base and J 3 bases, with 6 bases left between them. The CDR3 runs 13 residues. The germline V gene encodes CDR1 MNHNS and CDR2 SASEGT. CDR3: CASSEVTYYGYTF. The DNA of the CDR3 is TGTGCCAGCAGTGAAGTAACGTACTATGGCTACACCTTC.

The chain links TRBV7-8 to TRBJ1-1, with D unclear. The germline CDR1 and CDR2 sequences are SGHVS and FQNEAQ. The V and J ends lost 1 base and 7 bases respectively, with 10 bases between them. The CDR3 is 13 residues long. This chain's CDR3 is CASSLVGENEAFF. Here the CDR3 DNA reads TGTGCCAGCAGCTTAGTGGGAGAGAATGAAGCTTTCTTT.

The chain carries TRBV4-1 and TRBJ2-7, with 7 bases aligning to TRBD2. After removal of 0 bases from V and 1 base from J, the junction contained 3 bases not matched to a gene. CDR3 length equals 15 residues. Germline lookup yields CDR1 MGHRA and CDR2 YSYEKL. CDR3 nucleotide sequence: TGCGCCAGCAGCCAAGATGGGGGAGGGTCCTACGAGCAGTACTTC. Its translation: CASSQDGGGSYEQYF.

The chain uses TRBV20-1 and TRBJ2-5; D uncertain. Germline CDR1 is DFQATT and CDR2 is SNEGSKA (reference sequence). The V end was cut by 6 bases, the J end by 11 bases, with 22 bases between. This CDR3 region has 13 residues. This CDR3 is CSAGPDALYGQYF. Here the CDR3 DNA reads TGCAGTGCAGGTCCAGACGCTCTATACGGGCAGTACTTC.

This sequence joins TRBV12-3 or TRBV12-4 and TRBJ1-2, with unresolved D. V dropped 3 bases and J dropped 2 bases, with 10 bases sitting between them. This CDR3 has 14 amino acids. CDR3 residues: CASSLGSGNYGYTF. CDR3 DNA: TGTGCCAGCAGTTTGGGTTCGGGCAACTATGGCTACACCTTC.

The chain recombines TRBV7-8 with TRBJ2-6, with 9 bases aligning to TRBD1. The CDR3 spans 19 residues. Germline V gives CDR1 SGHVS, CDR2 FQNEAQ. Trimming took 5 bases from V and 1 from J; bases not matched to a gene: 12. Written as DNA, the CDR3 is TGTGCCAGCAGCCAGTGGACAGGGGAAAGGATATCTGGGGCCAACGTCCTGACTTTC. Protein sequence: CASSQWTGERISGANVLTF.

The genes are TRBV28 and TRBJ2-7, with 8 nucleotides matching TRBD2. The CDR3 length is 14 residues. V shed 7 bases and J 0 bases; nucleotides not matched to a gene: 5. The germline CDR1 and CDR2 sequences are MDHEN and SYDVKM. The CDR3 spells CASNPGGSSYEQYF. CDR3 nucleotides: TGTGCCAGCAATCCGGGAGGGAGCTCCTACGAGCAGTACTTC.

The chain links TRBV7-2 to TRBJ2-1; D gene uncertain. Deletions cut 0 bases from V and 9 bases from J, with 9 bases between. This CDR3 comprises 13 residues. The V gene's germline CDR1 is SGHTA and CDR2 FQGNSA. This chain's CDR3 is CASSLARLREQFF. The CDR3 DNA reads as TGTGCCAGCAGCTTAGCGCGGCTTCGTGAGCAGTTCTTC.

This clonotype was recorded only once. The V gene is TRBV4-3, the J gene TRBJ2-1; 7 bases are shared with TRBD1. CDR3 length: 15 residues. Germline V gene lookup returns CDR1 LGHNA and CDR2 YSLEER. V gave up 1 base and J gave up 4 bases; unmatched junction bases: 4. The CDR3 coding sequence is TGCGCCAGCAGCCAAGTCCTGGGACAGTACAATGAGCAGTTCTTC. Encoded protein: CASSQVLGQYNEQFF.

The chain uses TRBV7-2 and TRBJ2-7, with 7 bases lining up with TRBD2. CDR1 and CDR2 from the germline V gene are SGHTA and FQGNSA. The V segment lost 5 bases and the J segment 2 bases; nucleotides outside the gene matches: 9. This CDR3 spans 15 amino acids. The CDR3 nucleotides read TGTGCCAGCAGCCGTAGCGGGTTTGGGCCCTACGAGCAGTACTTC. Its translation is CASSRSGFGPYEQYF.

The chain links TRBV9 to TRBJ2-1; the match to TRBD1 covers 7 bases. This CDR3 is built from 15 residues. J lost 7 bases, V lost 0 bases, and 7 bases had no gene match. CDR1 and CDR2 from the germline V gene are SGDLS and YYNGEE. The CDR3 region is CASSVEGGRGNEQFF. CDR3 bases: TGTGCCAGCAGCGTAGAAGGGGGCCGAGGGAATGAGCAGTTCTTC.

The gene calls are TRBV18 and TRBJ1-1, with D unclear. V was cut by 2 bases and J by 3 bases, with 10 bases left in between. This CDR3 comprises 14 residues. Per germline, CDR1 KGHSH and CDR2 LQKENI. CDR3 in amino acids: CASSPSTDHTEAFF. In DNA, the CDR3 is TGTGCCAGCTCACCATCAACGGACCACACTGAAGCTTTCTTT.

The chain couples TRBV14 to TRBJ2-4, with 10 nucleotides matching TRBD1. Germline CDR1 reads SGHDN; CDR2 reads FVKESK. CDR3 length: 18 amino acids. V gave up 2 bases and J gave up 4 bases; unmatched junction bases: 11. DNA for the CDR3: TGTGCCAGCAGCCAATTTGCCGGGACAGGGGAGAGGAAAAACATTCAGTACTTC. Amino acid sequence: CASSQFAGTGERKNIQYF.

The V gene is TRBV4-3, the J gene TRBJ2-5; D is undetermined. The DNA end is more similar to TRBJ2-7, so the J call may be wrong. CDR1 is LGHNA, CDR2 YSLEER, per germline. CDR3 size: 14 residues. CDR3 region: CASSRDPFGYEQYF. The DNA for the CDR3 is TGCGCCAGCAGCCGAGACCCGTTTGGGTACGAGCAGTACTTC.

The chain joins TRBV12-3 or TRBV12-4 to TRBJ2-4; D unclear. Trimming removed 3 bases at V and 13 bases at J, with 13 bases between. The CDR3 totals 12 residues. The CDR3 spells CASSLGPYKQYF. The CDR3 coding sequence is TGTGCCAGCAGTTTGGGCCCATACAAGCAGTACTTC.

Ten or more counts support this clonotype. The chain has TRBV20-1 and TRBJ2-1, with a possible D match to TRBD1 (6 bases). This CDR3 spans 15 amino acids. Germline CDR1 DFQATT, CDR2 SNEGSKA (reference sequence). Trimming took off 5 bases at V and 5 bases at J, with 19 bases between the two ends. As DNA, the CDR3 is TGCAGTGCTTCCGGGACAAATCCTTCGGACAATGAGCAGTTCTTC. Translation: CSASGTNPSDNEQFF.

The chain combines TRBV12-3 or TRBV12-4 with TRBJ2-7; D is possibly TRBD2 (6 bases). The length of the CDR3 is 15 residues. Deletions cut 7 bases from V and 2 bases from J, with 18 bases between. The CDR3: CASTLGGSATYEQYF. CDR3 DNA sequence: TGTGCCAGCACCCTTGGAGGGAGCGCCACCTACGAGCAGTACTTC.

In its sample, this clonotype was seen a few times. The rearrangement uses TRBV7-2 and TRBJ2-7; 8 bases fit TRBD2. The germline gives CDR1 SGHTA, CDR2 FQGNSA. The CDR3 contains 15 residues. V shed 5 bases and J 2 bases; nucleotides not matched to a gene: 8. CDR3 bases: TGTGCCAGCAGCCAAGTTAGCGGGGCCCCCTACGAGCAGTACTTC. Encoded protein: CASSQVSGAPYEQYF.

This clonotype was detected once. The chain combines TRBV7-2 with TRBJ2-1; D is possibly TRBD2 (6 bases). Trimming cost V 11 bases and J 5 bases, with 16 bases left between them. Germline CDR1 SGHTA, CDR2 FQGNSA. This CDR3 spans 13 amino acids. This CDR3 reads CAGTGLSNNEQFF. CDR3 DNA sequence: TGTGCCGGCACCGGACTATCTAACAATGAGCAGTTCTTC. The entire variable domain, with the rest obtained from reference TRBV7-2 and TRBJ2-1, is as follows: GAGVSQSPSNKVTEKGKDVELRCDPISGHTALYWYRQSLGQGLEFLIYFQGNSAPDKSGLPSDRFSAERTGGSVSTLTIQRTQQEDSAVYLCAGTGLSNNEQFFGPGTRLTVL.

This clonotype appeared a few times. CDR3 sequence reads: CATSRAGTANEKLFF. In DNA form, the CDR3 reads TGTGCCACCAGCAGAGCCGGGACAGCTAATGAAAAACTGTTTTTT. The chain links TRBV15 to TRBJ1-4; 7 bases match TRBD1. Germline trimming cut 1 base from V and 3 bases from J; bases unmatched to any gene: 2. CDR3 length equals 15 residues. The V gene's germline CDR1 is LNHNV and CDR2 YYDKDF (reference sequence).

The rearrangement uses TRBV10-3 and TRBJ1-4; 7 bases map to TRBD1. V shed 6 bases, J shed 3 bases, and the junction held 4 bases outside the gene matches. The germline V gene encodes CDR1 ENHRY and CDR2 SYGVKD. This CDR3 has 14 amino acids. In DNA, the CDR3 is TGTGCCATCAGCGAGACAGGGTCTAATGAAAAACTGTTTTTT. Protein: CAISETGSNEKLFF.

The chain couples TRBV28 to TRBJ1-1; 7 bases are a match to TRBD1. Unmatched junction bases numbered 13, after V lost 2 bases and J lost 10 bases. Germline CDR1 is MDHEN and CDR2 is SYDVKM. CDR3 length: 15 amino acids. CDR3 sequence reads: CASSLEQGIVGIAFF. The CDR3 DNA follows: TGTGCCAGCAGTTTAGAACAGGGGATCGTCGGAATAGCTTTCTTT. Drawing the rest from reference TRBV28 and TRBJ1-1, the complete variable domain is DVKVTQSSRYLVKRTGEKVFLECVQDMDHENMFWYRQDPGLGLRLIYFSYDVKMKEKGDIPEGYSVSREKKERFSLILESASTNQTSMYLCASSLEQGIVGIAFFGQGTRLTVV.

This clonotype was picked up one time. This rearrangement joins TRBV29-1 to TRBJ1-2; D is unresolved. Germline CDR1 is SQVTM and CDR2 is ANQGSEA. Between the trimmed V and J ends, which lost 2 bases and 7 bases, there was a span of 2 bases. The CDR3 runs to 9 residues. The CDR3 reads CSVESGYTF. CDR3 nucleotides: TGCAGCGTTGAATCTGGCTACACCTTC.

CDR3 nucleotides: TGTGCCAGCAGCTTGAAGGACTGGAACTATGGCTACACCTTC. Encoded protein: CASSLKDWNYGYTF. The chain couples TRBV5-4 to TRBJ1-2, with unresolved D. The CDR3 is 14 amino acids. V lost 1 base and J 2 bases, leaving 9 bases between the germline ends. Germline values: CDR1 SGHNT, CDR2 YYREEE (reference sequence).

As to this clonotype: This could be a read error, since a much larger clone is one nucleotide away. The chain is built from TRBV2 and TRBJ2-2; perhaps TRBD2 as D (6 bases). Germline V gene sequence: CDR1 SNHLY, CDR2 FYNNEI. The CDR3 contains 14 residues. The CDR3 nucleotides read TGTGCCAGCAAACGTAGTCAGAACACCGGGGGGCTGTTTTTT. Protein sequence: CASKRSQNTGGLFF.